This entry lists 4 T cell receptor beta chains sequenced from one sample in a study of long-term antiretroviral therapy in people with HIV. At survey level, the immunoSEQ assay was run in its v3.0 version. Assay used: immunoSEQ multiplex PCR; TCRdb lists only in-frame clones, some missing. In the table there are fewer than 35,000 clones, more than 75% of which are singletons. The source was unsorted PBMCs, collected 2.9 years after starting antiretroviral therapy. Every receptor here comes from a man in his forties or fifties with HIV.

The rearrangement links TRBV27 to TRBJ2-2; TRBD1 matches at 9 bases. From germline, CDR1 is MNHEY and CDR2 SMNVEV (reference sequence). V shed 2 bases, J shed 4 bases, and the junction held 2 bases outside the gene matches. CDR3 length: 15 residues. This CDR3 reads CASSLRDRVTGELFF. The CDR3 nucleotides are TGTGCCAGCAGTTTACGGGACAGGGTCACCGGGGAGCTGTTTTTT.

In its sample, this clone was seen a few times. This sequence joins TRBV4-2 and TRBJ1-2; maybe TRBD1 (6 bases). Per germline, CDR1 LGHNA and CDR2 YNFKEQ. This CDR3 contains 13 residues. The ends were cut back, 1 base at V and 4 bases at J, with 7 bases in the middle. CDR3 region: CASSQVGAYGYTF. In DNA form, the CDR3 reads TGTGCCAGCAGCCAAGTGGGGGCCTATGGCTACACCTTC.

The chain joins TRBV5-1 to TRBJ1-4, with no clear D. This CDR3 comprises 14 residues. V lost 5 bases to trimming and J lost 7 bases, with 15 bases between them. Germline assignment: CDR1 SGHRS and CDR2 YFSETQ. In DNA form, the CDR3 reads TGCGCCAGCAGTTGGGCGGTACGGGGTGAAAAACTGTTTTTT. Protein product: CASSWAVRGEKLFF.

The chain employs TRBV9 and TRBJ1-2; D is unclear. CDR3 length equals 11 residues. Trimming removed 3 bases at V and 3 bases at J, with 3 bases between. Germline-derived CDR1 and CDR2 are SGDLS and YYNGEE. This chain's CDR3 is CASSGYYGYTF. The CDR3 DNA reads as TGTGCCAGCAGCGGATACTATGGCTACACCTTC.